In its sample, the clone carrying this T cell receptor (beta chain) was seen a few times. Its target is unknown. J gave up 7 bases and V 4 bases, and 5 bases lay outside the gene matches. The germline V gene encodes CDR1 MDHEN and CDR2 SYDVKM. This CDR3 comprises 13 residues. No cell sorting was done before RNA was extracted from the tissue. This sample is drawn from a study of tumor and adjacent non-tumor tissue in lung cancer. Findings and caveats of the study: Tumor TCR diversity, when higher, was linked to shorter survival. Compared with tumor, normal lung showed significantly lower TCR diversity.

The library came from three nested PCR rounds adapted from ARM-PCR protocols. MiXCR was run by TCRdb on the multiplex PCR reads, yielding one entry per CDR3 protein. The sample contains 90,000 or so distinct CDR3 sequences, more than 60% of which appear only once. Sequencing was performed on lung tumor tissue. The clonotype comes from a man aged 70 or older with non-small cell lung cancer. The chain is built from TRBV28 and TRBJ2-3; 7 bases match TRBD1. CDR3 DNA: TGTGCCAGCAGTTCAAGACAGGGCAATACGCAGTATTTT. Encoded protein: CASSSRQGNTQYF.